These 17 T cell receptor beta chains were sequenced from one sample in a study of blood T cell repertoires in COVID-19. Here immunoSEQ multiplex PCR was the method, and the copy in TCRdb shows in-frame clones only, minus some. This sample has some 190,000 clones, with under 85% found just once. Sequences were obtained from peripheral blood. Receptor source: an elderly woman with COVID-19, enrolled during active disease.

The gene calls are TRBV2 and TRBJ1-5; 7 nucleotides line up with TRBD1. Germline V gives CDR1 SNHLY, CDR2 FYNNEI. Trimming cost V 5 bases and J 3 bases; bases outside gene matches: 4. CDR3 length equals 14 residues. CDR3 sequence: CASSSTGYNQPQHF. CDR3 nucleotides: TGTGCCAGCAGTTCGACAGGGTACAATCAGCCCCAGCATTTT.

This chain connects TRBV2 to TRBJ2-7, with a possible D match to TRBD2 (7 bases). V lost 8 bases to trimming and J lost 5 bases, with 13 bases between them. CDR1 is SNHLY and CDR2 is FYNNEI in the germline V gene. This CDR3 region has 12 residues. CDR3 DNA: TGTGCCAGCCGGGGGGCACCGAACGAGCAGTACTTC. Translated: CASRGAPNEQYF.

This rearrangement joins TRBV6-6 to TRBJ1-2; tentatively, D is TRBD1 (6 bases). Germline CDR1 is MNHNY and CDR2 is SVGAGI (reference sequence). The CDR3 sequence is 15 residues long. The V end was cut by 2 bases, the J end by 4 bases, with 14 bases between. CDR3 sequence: CASSYVGQSPYGYTF. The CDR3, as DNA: TGTGCCAGCAGTTACGTCGGACAGAGTCCCTATGGCTACACCTTC.

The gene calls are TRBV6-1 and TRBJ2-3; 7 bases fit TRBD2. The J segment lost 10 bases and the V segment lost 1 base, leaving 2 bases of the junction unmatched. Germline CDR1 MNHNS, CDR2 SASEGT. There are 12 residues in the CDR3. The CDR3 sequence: CASSEGGRAQYF. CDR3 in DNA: TGTGCCAGCAGTGAAGGGGGGAGGGCGCAGTATTTT.

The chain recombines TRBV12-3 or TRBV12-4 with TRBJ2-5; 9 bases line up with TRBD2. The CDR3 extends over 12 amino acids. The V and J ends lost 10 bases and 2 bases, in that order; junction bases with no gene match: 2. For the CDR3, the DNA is TGTGCCACGGGACTAGCTCAAGAGACCCAGTACTTC. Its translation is CATGLAQETQYF.

The DNA for the CDR3 is TGTGCCAGTAGTGGGACAGGGGGTAATGAGCAGTTCTTC. Protein: CASSGTGGNEQFF. The chain has TRBV19 and TRBJ2-1, with TRBD1 matching over 11 bases. The CDR3 totals 13 residues. Losses at the gene ends were 5 bases for V and 7 bases for J; bases not matched to a gene: 1. Germline CDR1 reads LNHDA; CDR2 reads SQIVND (reference sequence).

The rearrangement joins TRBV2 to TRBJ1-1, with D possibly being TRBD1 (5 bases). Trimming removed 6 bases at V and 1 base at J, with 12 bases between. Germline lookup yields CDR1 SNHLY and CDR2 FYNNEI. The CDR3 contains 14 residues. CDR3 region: CASRRDGGNTEAFF. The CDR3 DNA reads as TGTGCCAGCAGGCGGGACGGAGGGAACACTGAAGCTTTCTTT.

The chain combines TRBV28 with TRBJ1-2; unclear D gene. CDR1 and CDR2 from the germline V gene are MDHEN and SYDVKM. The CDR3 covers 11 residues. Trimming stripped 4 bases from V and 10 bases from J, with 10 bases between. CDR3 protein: CASSSTGTYTF. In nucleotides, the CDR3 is TGTGCCAGCAGTTCGACTGGAACCTACACCTTC.

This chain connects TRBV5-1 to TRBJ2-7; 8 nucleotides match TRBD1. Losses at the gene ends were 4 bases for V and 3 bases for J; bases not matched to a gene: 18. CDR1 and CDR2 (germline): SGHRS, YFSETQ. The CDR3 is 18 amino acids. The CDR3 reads CASSPTQTRQGRNYEQYF. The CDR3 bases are TGCGCCAGCAGCCCGACCCAGACCAGACAGGGGCGCAACTACGAGCAGTACTTC.

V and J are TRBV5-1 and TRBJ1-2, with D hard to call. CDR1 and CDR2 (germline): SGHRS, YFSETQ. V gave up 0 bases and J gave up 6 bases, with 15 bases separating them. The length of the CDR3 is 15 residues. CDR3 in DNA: TGCGCCAGCAGCTTGGGAGGTCGGTCAATGGATGGCTACACCTTC. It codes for CASSLGGRSMDGYTF. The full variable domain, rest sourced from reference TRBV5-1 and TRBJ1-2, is KAGVTQTPRYLIKTRGQQVTLSCSPISGHRSVSWYQQTPGQGLQFLFEYFSETQRNKGNFPGRFSGRQFSNSRSEMNVSTLELGDSALYLCASSLGGRSMDGYTFGSGTRLTVV.

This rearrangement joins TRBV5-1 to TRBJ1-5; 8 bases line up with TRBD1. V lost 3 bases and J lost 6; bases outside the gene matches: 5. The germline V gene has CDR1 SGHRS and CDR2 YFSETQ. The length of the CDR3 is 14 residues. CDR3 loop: CASSSTGGSQPQHF. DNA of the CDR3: TGCGCCAGCAGCTCAACAGGGGGATCTCAGCCCCAGCATTTT.

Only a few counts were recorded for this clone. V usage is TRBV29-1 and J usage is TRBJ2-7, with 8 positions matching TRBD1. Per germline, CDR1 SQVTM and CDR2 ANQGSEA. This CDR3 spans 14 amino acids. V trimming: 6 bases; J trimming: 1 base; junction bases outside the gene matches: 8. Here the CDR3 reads CSVPTGEHSYEQYF. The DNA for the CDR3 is TGCAGCGTCCCGACAGGGGAACATTCCTACGAGCAGTACTTC.

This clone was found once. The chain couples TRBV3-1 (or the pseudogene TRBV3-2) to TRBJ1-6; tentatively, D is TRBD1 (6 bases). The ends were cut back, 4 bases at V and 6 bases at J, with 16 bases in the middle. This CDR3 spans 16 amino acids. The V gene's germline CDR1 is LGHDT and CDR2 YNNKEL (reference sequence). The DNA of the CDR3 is TGTGCCAGCAGCCGGCCGGTCGGACAGACTAATTCACCCCTCCACTTT. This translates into CASSRPVGQTNSPLHF.

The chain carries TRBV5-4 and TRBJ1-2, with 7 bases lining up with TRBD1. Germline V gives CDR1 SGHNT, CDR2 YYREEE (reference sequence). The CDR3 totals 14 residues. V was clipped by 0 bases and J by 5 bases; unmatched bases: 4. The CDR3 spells CASSLDGTEYGYTF. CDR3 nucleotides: TGTGCCAGCAGCTTGGACGGGACAGAATATGGCTACACCTTC.

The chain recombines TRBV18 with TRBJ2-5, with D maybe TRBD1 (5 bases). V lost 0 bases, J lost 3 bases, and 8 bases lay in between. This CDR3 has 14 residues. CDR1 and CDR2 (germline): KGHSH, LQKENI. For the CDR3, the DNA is TGTGCCAGCTCACCACCTACAGGAAAAGAGACCCAGTACTTC. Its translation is CASSPPTGKETQYF.

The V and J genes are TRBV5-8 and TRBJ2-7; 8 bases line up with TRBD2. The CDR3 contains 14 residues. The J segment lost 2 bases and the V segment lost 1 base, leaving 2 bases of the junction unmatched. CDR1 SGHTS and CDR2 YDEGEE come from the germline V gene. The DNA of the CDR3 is TGTGCCAGCAGCTTGTCCGGGAGGGCCTACGAGCAGTACTTC. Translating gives CASSLSGRAYEQYF.

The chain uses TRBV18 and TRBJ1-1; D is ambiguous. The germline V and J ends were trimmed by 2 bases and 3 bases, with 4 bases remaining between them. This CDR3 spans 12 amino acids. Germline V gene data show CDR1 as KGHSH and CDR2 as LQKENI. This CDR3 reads CASSPGHTEAFF. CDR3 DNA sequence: TGTGCCAGCTCACCAGGCCACACTGAAGCTTTCTTT. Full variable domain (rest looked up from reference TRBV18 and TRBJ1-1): NAGVMQNPRHLVRRRGQEARLRCSPMKGHSHVYWYRQLPEEGLKFMVYLQKENIIDESGMPKERFSAEFPKEGPSILRIQQVVRGDSAAYFCASSPGHTEAFFGQGTRLTVV.